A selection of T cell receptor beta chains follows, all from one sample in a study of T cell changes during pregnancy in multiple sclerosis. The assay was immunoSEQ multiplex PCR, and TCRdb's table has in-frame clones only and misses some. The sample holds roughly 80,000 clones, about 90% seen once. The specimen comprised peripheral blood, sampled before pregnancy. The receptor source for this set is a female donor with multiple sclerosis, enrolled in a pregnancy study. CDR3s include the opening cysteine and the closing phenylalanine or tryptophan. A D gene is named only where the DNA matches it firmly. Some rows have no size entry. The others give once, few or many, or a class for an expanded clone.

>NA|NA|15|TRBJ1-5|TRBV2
CASKGPGIGNQPQHF
TGTGCCAGCAAGGGGCCAGGGATCGGCAATCAGCCCCAGCATTTT
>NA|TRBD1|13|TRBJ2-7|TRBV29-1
CSVGGTGSYEQYF
TGCAGCGTTGGGGGGACAGGTTCCTACGAGCAGTACTTC
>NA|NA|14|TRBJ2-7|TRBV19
CASSIKATGVEQYF
TGTGCCAGTAGTATAAAGGCCACGGGGGTCGAGCAGTACTTC
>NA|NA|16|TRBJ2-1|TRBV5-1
CASSLVSSPGYNEQFF
TGCGCCAGCAGCTTGGTCTCTAGCCCGGGATACAATGAGCAGTTCTTC
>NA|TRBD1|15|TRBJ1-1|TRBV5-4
CASSARTGVNTEAFF
TGTGCCAGCAGCGCCCGGACAGGGGTGAACACTGAAGCTTTCTTT
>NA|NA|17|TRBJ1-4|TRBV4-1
CASSQVEILRGNEKLFF
TGCGCCAGCAGCCAAGTTGAAATCCTCCGGGGTAATGAAAAACTGTTTTTT
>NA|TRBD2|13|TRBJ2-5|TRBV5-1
CASAGGPQETQYF
TGCGCCAGTGCGGGGGGACCCCAAGAGACCCAGTACTTC
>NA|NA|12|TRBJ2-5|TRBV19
CASSLQGETQYF
TGTGCCAGTAGTCTCCAGGGAGAGACCCAGTACTTC
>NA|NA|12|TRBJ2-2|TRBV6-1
CASSHYTGELFF
TGTGCCAGCAGCCACTACACCGGGGAGCTGTTTTTT
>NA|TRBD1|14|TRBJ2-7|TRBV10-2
CASSGDSLSYEQYF
TGCGCCAGCAGTGGGGACAGTCTATCCTACGAGCAGTACTTC
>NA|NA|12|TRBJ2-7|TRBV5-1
CASSESSYEQYF
TGCGCCAGCAGTGAGAGCTCCTACGAGCAGTACTTC
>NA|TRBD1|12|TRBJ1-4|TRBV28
CASLQGGEKLFF
TGTGCCAGCTTACAGGGGGGTGAAAAACTGTTTTTT
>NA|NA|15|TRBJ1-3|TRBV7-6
CASSVTEALGGTIYF
TGTGCCAGCAGCGTGACCGAAGCTTTGGGAGGCACCATATATTTT
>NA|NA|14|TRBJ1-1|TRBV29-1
CSVGGGWMNTEAFF
TGCAGCGTTGGGGGGGGCTGGATGAACACTGAAGCTTTCTTT
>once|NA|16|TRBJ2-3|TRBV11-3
CASSLMLASIPDTQYF
TGTGCCAGCAGCTTAATGCTGGCTAGCATACCAGATACGCAGTATTTT
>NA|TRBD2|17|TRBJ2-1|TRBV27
CASSFPGLAGAYNEQFF
TGTGCCAGCAGTTTCCCAGGACTAGCGGGAGCTTACAATGAGCAGTTCTTC
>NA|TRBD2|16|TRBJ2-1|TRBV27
CASSGFGTRTPPEQFF
TGTGCCAGCAGTGGGTTCGGGACTAGGACCCCCCCTGAGCAGTTCTTC
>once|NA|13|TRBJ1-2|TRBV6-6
CASSYDSNYGYTF
TGTGCCAGCAGTTACGACAGTAACTATGGCTACACCTTC
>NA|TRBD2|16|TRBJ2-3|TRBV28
CASSSGLAGGTDTQYF
TGTGCCAGCAGTTCCGGACTAGCGGGAGGTACAGATACGCAGTATTTT
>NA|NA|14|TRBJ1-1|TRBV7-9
CASSFAGGNTEAFF
TGTGCCAGCAGTTTCGCCGGCGGGAACACTGAAGCTTTCTTT
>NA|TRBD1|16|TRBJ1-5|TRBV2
CASSSQGALGNQPQHF
TGTGCCAGCAGTAGCCAGGGGGCGTTGGGCAATCAGCCCCAGCATTTT
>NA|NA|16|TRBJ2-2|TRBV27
CASRDSGTVNTGELFF
TGTGCCAGCAGAGACTCCGGGACTGTAAACACCGGGGAGCTGTTTTTT
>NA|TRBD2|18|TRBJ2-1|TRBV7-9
CASSLTPVLAGDAPEQFF
TGTGCCAGCAGCTTAACTCCCGTTCTAGCGGGAGATGCCCCTGAGCAGTTCTTC
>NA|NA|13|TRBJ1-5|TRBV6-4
CASSEGAGQPQHF
TGTGCCAGCAGTGAGGGGGCGGGTCAGCCCCAGCATTTT
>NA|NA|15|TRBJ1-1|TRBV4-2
CASSHMDRENTEAFF
TGTGCCAGCAGCCATATGGACAGAGAGAACACTGAAGCTTTCTTT
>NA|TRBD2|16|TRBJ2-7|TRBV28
CASTAMTASGAYEQYF
TGTGCCAGCACCGCAATGACGGCTAGCGGAGCCTACGAGCAGTACTTC
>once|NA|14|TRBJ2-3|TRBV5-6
CATKVGLYTDTQYF
TGTGCCACCAAAGTAGGACTGTACACAGATACGCAGTATTTT
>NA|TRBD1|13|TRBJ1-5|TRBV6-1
CASRESGTGDQHF
TGTGCCAGCAGGGAAAGTGGGACAGGGGACCAGCATTTT
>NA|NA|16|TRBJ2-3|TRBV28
CASSSWGGASTDTQYF
TGTGCCAGCAGTTCATGGGGCGGGGCTAGCACAGATACGCAGTATTTT
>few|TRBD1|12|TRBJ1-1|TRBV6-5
CASSTLQGGAFF
TGTGCCAGCAGTACCTTACAGGGGGGAGCTTTCTTT
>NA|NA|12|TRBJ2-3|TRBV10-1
CASISPIHTQYF
TGCGCCAGCATTTCCCCTATCCATACGCAGTATTTT
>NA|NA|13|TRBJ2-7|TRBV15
CATSRDSGYEQYF
TGTGCCACCAGCAGAGATTCAGGGTACGAGCAGTACTTC
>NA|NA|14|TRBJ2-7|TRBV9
CASSLDSIPYEQYF
TGTGCCAGCAGCTTGGACTCCATCCCATACGAGCAGTACTTC
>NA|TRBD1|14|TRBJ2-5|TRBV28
CASRLQGNQETQYF
TGTGCCAGCAGATTACAGGGGAACCAAGAGACCCAGTACTTC
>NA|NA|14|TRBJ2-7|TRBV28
CASSLAQGHYEQYF
TGTGCCAGCAGTTTAGCTCAGGGACACTACGAGCAGTACTTC
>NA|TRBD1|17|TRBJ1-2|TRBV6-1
CASSEAPGGNTGNGYTF
TGTGCCAGCAGTGAAGCCCCAGGGGGCAATACAGGGAATGGCTACACCTTC
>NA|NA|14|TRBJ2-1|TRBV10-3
CAIRSDREGNEQFF
TGTGCCATCAGATCGGACAGAGAGGGGAATGAGCAGTTCTTC
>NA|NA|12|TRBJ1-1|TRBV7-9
CASSLYGAEAFF
TGTGCCAGCAGCTTATACGGGGCTGAAGCTTTCTTT
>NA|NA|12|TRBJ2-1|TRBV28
CASSFLANEQFF
TGTGCCAGCAGTTTTTTAGCAAATGAGCAGTTCTTC